The 13 T cell receptor beta chains in this list originate from one sample, sequenced in a study of T cells in Graves' hyperthyroidism and ophthalmopathy. Using RNA transcripts as the source, TCR beta CDR3 regions were amplified. TCR CDR3 underwent first-round RT-PCR with the HTBI primer set. TCRdb re-analysed the multiplex PCR reads in MiXCR, keeping a single row per CDR3 protein. The profile shows around 180,000 distinct CDR3 sequences, 17% of them singletons. Specimen: blood. The receptors were sampled from a woman in her forties or fifties with Graves' hyperthyroidism.

This clonotype was found many times. The V gene is TRBV3-1, the J gene TRBJ1-2; maybe TRBD1 (5 bases). The germline V gene encodes CDR1 LGHDT and CDR2 YNNKEL (reference sequence). Trimming cost V 3 bases and J 4 bases, with 15 bases left between them. The CDR3 totals 15 residues. The CDR3 coding sequence is TGTGCCAGCAGCCACCCCCGGGAGGGGACCTATGGCTACACCTTC. This gives the protein CASSHPREGTYGYTF. The full variable domain, with the rest looked up from reference TRBV3-1 and TRBJ1-2, is DTAVSQTPKYLVTQMGNDKSIKCEQNLGHDTMYWYKQDSKKFLKIMFSYNNKELIINETVPNRFSPKSPDKAHLNLHINSLELGDSAVYFCASSHPREGTYGYTFGSGTRLTVV.

This clonotype was detected a few times. Just one base apart from a much larger clone, this may be a read error. J is TRBJ2-5 and V is TRBV20-1; D gene uncertain. The germline CDR1 and CDR2 sequences are DFQATT and SNEGSKA (reference sequence). This CDR3 spans 11 amino acids. The germline V and J ends were trimmed by 6 bases and 1 base, with 6 bases remaining between them. The CDR3 region is CSASPQETQYF. The CDR3 DNA follows: TGCAGTGCGAGTCCCCAAGAGACCCAGTACTTC.

This clonotype appeared many times. This chain links TRBV20-1 with TRBJ2-1, with D maybe TRBD1 (6 bases). CDR3 length: 12 residues. V was shortened by 2 bases and J by 7 bases, with 9 bases between the two germline ends. Germline-derived CDR1 and CDR2 are DFQATT and SNEGSKA (reference sequence). This chain's CDR3 is CSARPGVNEQFF. In DNA, the CDR3 is TGCAGTGCTAGACCAGGGGTAAATGAGCAGTTCTTC.

This chain joins TRBV6-1 and TRBJ2-5; TRBD2 matches at 11 bases. V was pared by 6 bases and J by 6 bases, with 12 bases of the junction left unmatched. In germline, CDR1 is MNHNS, CDR2 SASEGT. The CDR3 is 16 amino acids. Here the CDR3 reads CASSPRLAGGAKTQYF. CDR3 nucleotide sequence: TGTGCCAGCAGCCCTAGGCTAGCGGGGGGCGCGAAGACCCAGTACTTC.

This clonotype was counted a few times. The chain links TRBV4-1 to TRBJ2-3; 11 positions match TRBD1. The germline V gene has CDR1 MGHRA and CDR2 YSYEKL. The CDR3 contains 17 residues. With 0 bases clipped from V and 5 bases from J, the junction kept 7 bases outside the gene matches. CDR3 sequence (DNA): TGCGCCAGCAGCCAAGATTGGGGACAGGGGGTACTAGATACGCAGTATTTT. It translates to CASSQDWGQGVLDTQYF.

This clonotype has a count of ten or more. The chain employs TRBV7-6 and TRBJ1-5; a possible D gene is TRBD1 (6 bases). Germline V gene lookup returns CDR1 SGHVS and CDR2 FNYEAQ. CDR3 length: 17 residues. V was trimmed by 1 base and J by 3 bases, leaving 16 bases between them. This CDR3 reads CASSLGPPGDPNQPQHF. CDR3 DNA sequence: TGTGCCAGCAGCTTAGGGCCCCCAGGGGACCCCAATCAGCCCCAGCATTTT.

This clonotype was counted many times. V usage is TRBV15 and J usage is TRBJ1-4; possibly TRBD1 for D (5 bases). V was shortened by 0 bases and J by 5 bases, with 10 bases between the two germline ends. From germline, CDR1 is LNHNV and CDR2 YYDKDF (reference sequence). This CDR3 is built from 15 residues. The CDR3 sequence is CATSRDPRGNEKLFF. As DNA, the CDR3 is TGTGCCACCAGCAGAGATCCACGGGGGAATGAAAAACTGTTTTTT.

In its sample, this clonotype was seen many times. The rearrangement links TRBV12-3 or TRBV12-4 to TRBJ1-3, with D unresolved. V was clipped by 3 bases and J by 4 bases, with 13 bases between them. The CDR3 sequence is 15 residues long. CDR3: CASSFGRSGGNTIYF. CDR3 coding DNA: TGTGCCAGCAGTTTCGGGCGGTCCGGGGGAAACACCATATATTTT.

This clonotype was counted ten times or more. The chain is built from TRBV5-1 and TRBJ2-5, with 9 bases aligning to TRBD1. CDR3 length equals 15 residues. Germline V gene data show CDR1 as SGHRS and CDR2 as YFSETQ. V was pared by 3 bases and J by 0 bases, with 3 bases of the junction left unmatched. CDR3 loop: CASSSGTGHQETQYF. Written as DNA, the CDR3 is TGCGCCAGCAGCTCTGGGACAGGGCACCAAGAGACCCAGTACTTC.

Ten or more counts support this clonotype. V gene TRBV27 combines with J gene TRBJ2-5, with D possibly TRBD2 on 6 matching bases. Germline CDR1 reads MNHEY; CDR2 reads SMNVEV (reference sequence). V shed 5 bases and J shed 2 bases, with 15 bases lying between them. The CDR3 covers 15 residues. CDR3 residues: CASSPLLAAQETQYF. CDR3 in DNA: TGTGCCAGCAGTCCATTACTAGCCGCTCAAGAGACCCAGTACTTC.

This clonotype was counted only a few times. The rearrangement joins TRBV18 to TRBJ2-3, with 7 positions matching TRBD1. Trimming at V came to 0 bases and at J to 2 bases, leaving 8 bases not matched to a gene. CDR1 is KGHSH and CDR2 is LQKENI in the germline V gene. This CDR3 spans 17 amino acids. The CDR3, as DNA: TGTGCCAGCTCACCACCACGCCCGGGACAGATCACAGATACGCAGTATTTT. Translation gives CASSPPRPGQITDTQYF.

This clonotype was recorded at least ten times. The chain carries TRBV6-2 or TRBV6-3 and TRBJ1-1; D not resolved. V lost 2 bases and J 1 base, leaving 11 bases between the germline ends. The CDR3 spans 15 residues. Germline CDR1 reads MNHEY; CDR2 reads SVGEGT. The CDR3 reads CASSYDAVSNTEAFF. CDR3 nucleotide sequence: TGTGCCAGCAGTTACGACGCGGTGTCGAACACTGAAGCTTTCTTT.

This clonotype was seen only a few times. V is TRBV9 and J is TRBJ1-1, with 10 nucleotides matching TRBD1. This CDR3 contains 15 residues. V gave up 6 bases and J gave up 1 base; unmatched junction bases: 6. In germline, CDR1 is SGDLS, CDR2 YYNGEE. The CDR3 here is CASTVGTGANTEAFF. In DNA, the CDR3 is TGTGCCAGCACGGTAGGGACAGGGGCGAACACTGAAGCTTTCTTT.